What follows is one T cell receptor (beta chain) and its context. The data are from a study of blood T cell repertoires in COVID-19. Study details: The cDNA or gDNA used as material had been derived from T cells, B-cell-depleted T cells, or PBMCs.

Per the authors' pipeline: It was from reference gene primer amplification that nucleated cell counts were estimated. Sequencing used immunoSEQ multiplex PCR; TCRdb keeps in-frame clones, though not all of them. That table supplies the V and J calls and clone size; D and trimming were determined from the DNA. The repertoire has under 150,000 clones, more than 70% of them found once; the top ten carry 28%. V lost 7 bases to trimming and J lost 10 bases, with 19 bases between them. The CDR3 spans 13 residues. This sequence joins TRBV12-3 or TRBV12-4 and TRBJ1-1, with no clear D. Material: peripheral blood. This TCR derives from a human donor in a cohort sampled during active COVID-19. CDR3 protein: CASTDGRKSGAFF. The CDR3, as DNA: TGTGCCAGCACCGACGGGAGGAAAAGCGGAGCTTTCTTT.